The 22 T cell receptor beta chains given below trace back to one sample, sequenced in a study of CD8 T cells in Susac syndrome. Random hexamers were used to reverse transcribe the RNA input (about 0.5 to 1 ug). TCRdb re-called the immunoSEQ multiplex PCR reads with MiXCR, one entry per CDR3 protein. The sample lists approximately 19,000 distinct CDR3 sequences; 95% were seen once. The specimen sequenced was CD8+ T cells from PBMCs. The receptors here all came from a human donor in good health.

The chain is built from TRBV7-9 and TRBJ2-7; D is uncertain. This CDR3 is 13 amino acids long. Germline V CDR1 and CDR2: SEHNR, FQNEAQ (reference sequence). Trimming removed 5 bases at V and 4 bases at J, with 12 bases between. CDR3 nucleotide sequence: TGTGCCAGCAGCGTGGGATCAAAATACGAGCAGTACGTC. Amino acid sequence: CASSVGSKYEQYV.

The CDR3 protein is CATSDPGQVTDTQYF. CDR3 nucleotides: TGTGCCACCAGTGACCCGGGACAGGTCACAGATACGCAGTATTTT. The chain is built from TRBV24-1 and TRBJ2-3; 8 nucleotides match TRBD1. Germline V lookup: CDR1 KGHDR, CDR2 SFDVKD. Losses at the gene ends were 4 bases for V and 2 bases for J; bases not matched to a gene: 4. The CDR3 extends over 15 amino acids.

The CDR3 loop reads CASSLTGGIEQYF. The CDR3 nucleotides read TGTGCCAGCAGCTTGACAGGGGGGATAGAGCAGTACTTC. The rearrangement joins TRBV7-2 to TRBJ2-7; 9 positions match TRBD1. The CDR3 sequence is 13 residues long. The germline gives CDR1 SGHTA, CDR2 FQGNSA. After removal of 3 bases from V and 7 bases from J, the junction contained 4 bases not matched to a gene.

This chain uses TRBV7-9 with TRBJ1-1, with D hard to call. This CDR3 spans 14 amino acids. Trimming pared 8 bases from V and 4 bases from J, leaving 17 bases between. CDR1 SEHNR and CDR2 FQNEAQ come from the germline V gene (reference sequence). The CDR3 spells CASSTADGGTEAFF. The DNA for the CDR3 is TGTGCCAGCTCAACCGCTGACGGTGGCACTGAAGCTTTCTTT.

The chain recombines TRBV9 with TRBJ1-4; D is uncertain. Germline V gives CDR1 SGDLS, CDR2 YYNGEE. This CDR3 comprises 15 residues. With 4 bases removed from V and 0 bases from J, the gap between germline ends came to 10 bases. CDR3 sequence reads: CASSFAGATNEKLFF. Written as DNA, the CDR3 is TGTGCCAGCAGCTTCGCCGGGGCAACTAATGAAAAACTGTTTTTT.

J is TRBJ2-1 and V is TRBV7-9, with D hard to call. Trimming took off 4 bases at V and 1 base at J, with 14 bases between the two ends. The V gene's germline CDR1 is SEHNR and CDR2 FQNEAQ (reference sequence). This CDR3 has 16 residues. CDR3 DNA sequence: TGTGCCAGCAGCTCTAATGCCCTACCGTCCTACAATGAGCAGTTCTTC. It translates to CASSSNALPSYNEQFF.

The chain recombines TRBV9 with TRBJ2-1, with D possibly matching TRBD2 (6 bases). The V and J ends lost 3 bases and 4 bases respectively, with 8 bases between them. From germline, CDR1 is SGDLS and CDR2 YYNGEE. This CDR3 has 13 residues. CDR3 bases: TGTGCCAGCAGCGCCGGGACTTACAATGAGCAGTTCTTC. Translated, it gives CASSAGTYNEQFF.

This chain joins TRBV4-2 and TRBJ2-7; tentatively, D is TRBD2 (6 bases). Trimming shortened V by 0 bases and J by 3 bases, and 12 bases separated the two germline ends. This CDR3 has 15 residues. Germline V lookup: CDR1 LGHNA, CDR2 YNFKEQ. DNA of the CDR3: TGTGCCAGCAGCCAAGAAGCTAGCGTGGACTACGAGCAGTACTTC. It codes for CASSQEASVDYEQYF.

The gene calls are TRBV20-1 and TRBJ2-7, with D possibly being TRBD1 or TRBD2 (5 bases each). The CDR3 is 12 residues long. Looked up from germline, CDR1 is DFQATT and CDR2 is SNEGSKA (reference sequence). Trimming left V 5 bases short and J 3 bases short, with 11 bases between. CDR3 nucleotides: TGCAGTGCTCCGGGACGGCTCTACGAGCAGTACTTC. It translates to CSAPGRLYEQYF.

This clonotype has only one observation. The V call is TRBV27, the J call TRBJ2-1, with 9 bases fitting TRBD2. Germline CDR1 is MNHEY and CDR2 is SMNVEV (reference sequence). The CDR3 contains 13 residues. The J segment lost 8 bases and the V segment lost 6 bases, leaving 5 bases of the junction unmatched. DNA of the CDR3: TGTGCCAGCAGGTGGGCGGGAGGGCATGAGCAGTTCTTC. Translated: CASRWAGGHEQFF.

V usage is TRBV5-1 and J usage is TRBJ2-7; either TRBD1 or TRBD2 may fit D (5 bases each). CDR3 size: 15 residues. The germline V gene has CDR1 SGHRS and CDR2 YFSETQ. Trimming shortened V by 0 bases and J by 4 bases, and 14 bases separated the two germline ends. CDR3 sequence (DNA): TGCGCCAGCAGCTTGGCCATCGGCGAGGGGTACGAGCAGTACTTC. It is translated as CASSLAIGEGYEQYF.

The gene calls are TRBV4-3 and TRBJ2-1; 11 bases fit TRBD2. V trimming: 0 bases; J trimming: 5 bases; junction bases outside the gene matches: 6. CDR1 is LGHNA and CDR2 is YSLEER in the germline V gene. This CDR3 has 17 amino acids. This CDR3 reads CASSQEVLAGVHNEQFF. The CDR3 coding sequence is TGCGCCAGCAGCCAAGAGGTACTAGCGGGAGTCCACAATGAGCAGTTCTTC.

This chain links TRBV6-2 or TRBV6-3 with TRBJ2-3, with D hard to call. CDR3 length equals 12 residues. Trimming removed 7 bases from V and 4 bases from J, with 9 bases in between. Germline CDR1 reads MNHEY; CDR2 reads SVGEGT. CDR3 in DNA: TGTGCCAGCAAAGAAGCACCAGATACGCAGTATTTT. It codes for CASKEAPDTQYF.

The chain combines TRBV6-6 with TRBJ1-1; no firm D call. Germline CDR1 reads MNHNY; CDR2 reads SVGAGI (reference sequence). V was clipped by 11 bases and J by 4 bases, with 14 bases between them. The CDR3 runs 12 residues. CDR3 nucleotides: TGTGCCGCGGGCTTGCCGGTCACTGAAGCTTTCTTT. This encodes CAAGLPVTEAFF.

This clonotype was recorded only once. The chain uses TRBV28 and TRBJ2-1, with TRBD1 as a possible D gene (7 bases). The V gene's germline CDR1 is MDHEN and CDR2 SYDVKM. This CDR3 comprises 15 residues. The V end was cut by 4 bases, the J end by 7 bases, with 17 bases between. CDR3 sequence: CASSSRGESPNEQFF. CDR3 nucleotide sequence: TGTGCCAGCAGTTCCAGGGGGGAGAGTCCGAATGAGCAGTTCTTC.

The chain is built from TRBV28 and TRBJ2-6; 9 bases are shared with TRBD2. Germline V gives CDR1 MDHEN, CDR2 SYDVKM. CDR3 length: 24 residues. J was trimmed by 0 bases and V by 6 bases; bases with no gene match: 27. In DNA, the CDR3 is TGTGCCAGCAGCTCCAGCCGGGCGGGAGGGCCTGTGCCCCAAGGGCTCTCTGGGGCCAACGTCCTGACTTTC. The encoded protein is CASSSSRAGGPVPQGLSGANVLTF.

This chain joins TRBV4-3 and TRBJ2-1; D is perhaps TRBD1 (5 bases). Trimming shortened V by 1 base and J by 1 base, and 14 bases separated the two germline ends. Looked up from germline, CDR1 is LGHNA and CDR2 is YSLEER. The CDR3 extends over 17 amino acids. Here the CDR3 reads CASSQVRGRWSYNEQFF. The CDR3 coding sequence is TGCGCCAGCAGCCAAGTAAGGGGCCGATGGTCCTACAATGAGCAGTTCTTC.

The rearrangement uses TRBV5-6 and TRBJ1-2; possibly TRBD1 for D (6 bases). Looked up from germline, CDR1 is SGHDT and CDR2 is YYEEEE. This CDR3 has 13 residues. The V end lost 3 bases, the J end lost 3 bases, and 9 bases lay between the germline ends. CDR3 in DNA: TGTGCCAGCAGCTCTTCAGGGGACTATGGCTACACCTTC. It encodes CASSSSGDYGYTF. The variable domain in full, with the rest retrieved from reference TRBV5-6 and TRBJ1-2, is DAGVTQSPTHLIKTRGQQVTLRCSPKSGHDTVSWYQQALGQGPQFIFQYYEEEERQRGNFPDRFSGHQFPNYSSELNVNALLLGDSALYLCASSSSGDYGYTFGSGTRLTVV.

V usage is TRBV27 and J usage is TRBJ2-3; possibly TRBD1 for D (6 bases). The CDR3 covers 14 residues. Germline V lookup: CDR1 MNHEY, CDR2 SMNVEV (reference sequence). V lost 9 bases and J lost 2, with 15 bases in between. The CDR3 spells CASRTGTFTDTQYF. In DNA form, the CDR3 reads TGTGCCAGTAGGACCGGGACATTCACAGATACGCAGTATTTT.

This chain links TRBV28 with TRBJ2-7; TRBD1 aligns across 9 bases. CDR1 is MDHEN, CDR2 SYDVKM, per germline. This CDR3 has 14 amino acids. With 2 bases clipped from V and 4 bases from J, the junction kept 3 bases outside the gene matches. Here the CDR3 reads CASSLVGQGYEQYF. The CDR3 DNA is TGTGCCAGCAGTTTAGTGGGACAGGGTTACGAGCAGTACTTC.

The rearrangement links TRBV27 to TRBJ1-2, with D possibly TRBD1 on 5 matching bases. Trimming pared 5 bases from V and 4 bases from J, leaving 17 bases between. Germline CDR1 MNHEY, CDR2 SMNVEV (reference sequence). This CDR3 region has 15 residues. DNA of the CDR3: TGTGCCAGCAGTCCCACGGGGGACGTATTCTATGGCTACACCTTC. Amino acid sequence: CASSPTGDVFYGYTF.

V usage is TRBV4-3 and J usage is TRBJ2-2; 8 nucleotides line up with TRBD1. V shed 2 bases, J shed 0 bases, and the junction held 8 bases outside the gene matches. This CDR3 comprises 18 residues. Germline CDR1 reads LGHNA; CDR2 reads YSLEER. As DNA, the CDR3 is TGCGCCAGCAGCCAAAGTCTCTGGACAGGGTCGAACACCGGGGAGCTGTTTTTT. Translating gives CASSQSLWTGSNTGELFF.